Below, 29 T cell receptor beta chains from the same sample are listed, as sequenced in a study of PD-1 blockade in classical Hodgkin lymphoma. TCRdb keeps only in-frame clones here, not all; method: immunoSEQ multiplex PCR. The sample holds about 43,000 clones, around three quarters seen once. All patients experienced relapse after autologous stem cell transplantation, and brentuximab vedotin exposure was variable. The sequencing here drew on peripheral blood mononuclear cells (PBMCs), taken before the second cycle of nivolumab. The origin of the receptors is a human donor with classical Hodgkin lymphoma.

The genes are TRBV6-1 and TRBJ2-1, with D perhaps given as TRBD1 or TRBD2 (5 bases each). The V end was cut by 7 bases, the J end by 1 base, with 14 bases between. The CDR3 length is 15 residues. The germline V gene encodes CDR1 MNHNS and CDR2 SASEGT. The CDR3 nucleotides are TGTGCCAGCAACACGGGACGGGTATCCTACAATGAGCAGTTCTTC. Translating it yields CASNTGRVSYNEQFF.

V usage is TRBV15 and J usage is TRBJ1-2; D not certain. The V end was cut by 0 bases, the J end by 4 bases, with 9 bases between. Germline V gene data show CDR1 as LNHNV and CDR2 as YYDKDF (reference sequence). The length of the CDR3 is 14 residues. CDR3 sequence: CATSRDRFGYGYTF. CDR3 DNA: TGTGCCACCAGCAGAGATCGGTTCGGCTATGGCTACACCTTC.

The table lists this clone with a count of one. CDR3 nucleotides: TGTGCCAGCAGCGGACAGGGCAGGGGCTATGGCTACACCTTC. It codes for CASSGQGRGYGYTF. This sequence joins TRBV6-1 and TRBJ1-2; 8 bases are shared with TRBD1. V was clipped by 6 bases and J by 4 bases; unmatched bases: 7. From germline, CDR1 is MNHNS and CDR2 SASEGT. The CDR3 has 14 residues.

This clone came up a few times. The chain combines TRBV5-5 with TRBJ2-7, with D possibly called TRBD1 or TRBD2 (6 bases each). V shed 4 bases and J shed 0 bases, with 17 bases lying between them. Germline CDR1 SGHKS, CDR2 YYEKEE (reference sequence). The CDR3 contains 16 residues. This CDR3 reads CASSHQGGIVSYEQYF. The CDR3 DNA sequence: TGTGCCAGCAGCCACCAAGGGGGGATAGTCTCCTACGAGCAGTACTTC.

V usage is TRBV27 and J usage is TRBJ1-5; D possibly corresponds to TRBD1 (6 bases). Per germline, CDR1 MNHEY and CDR2 SMNVEV (reference sequence). The V gene lost 6 bases and the J gene lost 11 bases, with 11 bases spanning the gap. The CDR3 length is 11 residues. The CDR3 nucleotides read TGTGCCAGCAGAAGGGGGTCAGCCCAGCATTTT. Translation gives CASRRGSAQHF.

This chain uses TRBV2 with TRBJ2-1; D is possibly TRBD2 (5 bases). The CDR3 is made up of 12 amino acids. The germline V and J ends were trimmed by 4 bases and 8 bases, with 9 bases remaining between them. Germline V gives CDR1 SNHLY, CDR2 FYNNEI. Here the CDR3 DNA reads TGTGCCAGCAGTGCACTAGAGGATGAGCAGTTCTTC. It codes for CASSALEDEQFF.

The rearrangement links TRBV27 to TRBJ2-1; 11 nucleotides line up with TRBD2. The CDR3 spans 16 residues. The junction had 6 bases not matched to a gene; V was cut back by 5 bases and J by 3 bases. Germline values: CDR1 MNHEY, CDR2 SMNVEV (reference sequence). CDR3 in DNA: TGTGCCAGCAGTCCTCTAGCGGGGGGAGACTACAATGAGCAGTTCTTC. Its protein product is CASSPLAGGDYNEQFF.

This chain joins TRBV7-9 and TRBJ2-6; TRBD1 is a possible D gene (6 bases). Germline V CDR1 and CDR2: SEHNR, FQNEAQ (reference sequence). CDR3 length: 17 amino acids. V shed 1 base and J shed 1 base, with 11 bases lying between them. The CDR3 here is CASSLVGRGSGANVLTF. The DNA of the CDR3 is TGTGCCAGCAGCTTAGTAGGCAGGGGATCTGGGGCCAACGTCCTGACTTTC.

V is TRBV11-3 and J is TRBJ2-1, with a possible D match to TRBD2 (6 bases). Germline V gene sequence: CDR1 SGHNT, CDR2 YENEEA. The V end was cut by 1 base, the J end by 8 bases, with 18 bases between. The CDR3 sequence is 16 residues long. CDR3 region: CASSLAGSGVVDEQFF. The CDR3 DNA sequence: TGTGCCAGCAGCTTAGCCGGATCGGGAGTCGTGGATGAGCAGTTCTTC.

V is TRBV10-2 and J is TRBJ2-5; D could derive from TRBD1 or TRBD2 (5 bases each). The CDR3 is made up of 11 amino acids. V was trimmed by 4 bases and J by 5 bases, leaving 5 bases between them. Germline CDR1 reads WSHSY; CDR2 reads SAAADI. The CDR3 sequence: CASSGGETQYF. For the CDR3, the DNA is TGCGCCAGCAGTGGGGGGGAGACCCAGTACTTC.

The chain carries TRBV15 and TRBJ1-2, with a possible D match to TRBD1 (6 bases). Germline V gene data show CDR1 as LNHNV and CDR2 as YYDKDF (reference sequence). Trimming cost V 0 bases and J 4 bases, with 12 bases left between them. The CDR3 runs to 15 residues. The CDR3 DNA is TGTGCCACCAGCAGAGATTCAGGGGTGGGCTATGGCTACACCTTC. This translates into CATSRDSGVGYGYTF.

V gene TRBV7-9 combines with J gene TRBJ2-4; a possible D gene is TRBD2 (5 bases). CDR3 length: 10 residues. Germline CDR1 SEHNR, CDR2 FQNEAQ (reference sequence). V was cut by 5 bases and J by 13 bases, with 9 bases left in between. CDR3 in DNA: TGTGCCAGCAGCCGCACGGGACAGTACTTC. Protein: CASSRTGQYF.

Only one count was recorded for this clone. The chain uses TRBV19 and TRBJ1-1; D is unclear. The CDR3 spans 13 residues. The germline V and J ends were trimmed by 5 bases and 0 bases, with 7 bases remaining between them. The germline V gene has CDR1 LNHDA and CDR2 SQIVND (reference sequence). CDR3 amino acids: CASSVSLNTEAFF. The CDR3 DNA is TGTGCCAGTAGTGTATCGTTGAACACTGAAGCTTTCTTT.

In this sample, this clone turned up a few times. The chain combines TRBV29-1 with TRBJ2-1; possible D gene TRBD2, 7 bases. There are 14 residues in the CDR3. Trimming removed 3 bases at V and 6 bases at J, with 15 bases between. Per germline, CDR1 SQVTM and CDR2 ANQGSEA. The CDR3 DNA sequence: TGCAGCGTTGATTCTCTCGCGGGGGCCAATGAGCAGTTCTTC. Translation gives CSVDSLAGANEQFF.

In regard to this clone: One end of the junction fails to match germline, which may point to a read error. The rearrangement links TRBV4-1 to TRBJ1-2; maybe TRBD1 (5 bases). In germline, CDR1 is MGHRA, CDR2 YSYEKL. The CDR3 is 14 amino acids. The DNA for the CDR3 is TGCACCAGCAGCCAAGGACGAGGGGACTATGGCTACACCTTC. The encoded protein is CTSSQGRGDYGYTF.

Here the CDR3 reads CASSVTAGGPTDTQYF. In DNA form, the CDR3 reads TGTGCCAGCAGCGTTACAGCGGGGGGGCCGACAGATACGCAGTATTTT. This chain connects TRBV9 to TRBJ2-3; 10 bases are a match to TRBD2. CDR1 and CDR2 from the germline V gene are SGDLS and YYNGEE. The CDR3 runs to 16 residues. V shed 2 bases and J 3 bases; nucleotides not matched to a gene: 6.

The chain couples TRBV5-1 to TRBJ1-1; the D gene is possibly TRBD1 (5 bases). The germline gives CDR1 SGHRS, CDR2 YFSETQ. The CDR3 totals 13 residues. V shed 0 bases and J shed 7 bases, with 10 bases lying between them. The CDR3 bases are TGCGCCAGCAGCTTGGGTAAGGGGTTTGAAGCTTTCTTT. Its protein is CASSLGKGFEAFF.

This clone was seen a few times. The V gene is TRBV9, the J gene TRBJ2-7; 8 bases are a match to TRBD2. J was trimmed by 5 bases and V by 0 bases; bases with no gene match: 13. Looked up from germline, CDR1 is SGDLS and CDR2 is YYNGEE. The CDR3 runs to 17 residues. CDR3: CASSVGLNGRGGDEQYF. CDR3 DNA: TGTGCCAGCAGCGTAGGTCTAAACGGGAGGGGCGGTGACGAGCAGTACTTC. Full variable domain (missing parts from reference TRBV9 and TRBJ2-7): DSGVTQTPKHLITATGQRVTLRCSPRSGDLSVYWYQQSLDQGLQFLIQYYNGEERAKGNILERFSAQQFPDLHSELNLSSLELGDSALYFCASSVGLNGRGGDEQYFGPGTRLTVT.

This chain joins TRBV7-2 and TRBJ1-4; TRBD1 is a possible D gene (5 bases). This CDR3 is 17 amino acids long. V was shortened by 3 bases and J by 6 bases, with 20 bases between the two germline ends. Germline loops: CDR1 SGHTA, CDR2 FQGNSA. DNA of the CDR3: TGTGCCAGCAGCTTCGGGGATTTCTTGGGGGACGATGAAAAACTGTTTTTT. Translation: CASSFGDFLGDDEKLFF.

The chain joins TRBV7-3 to TRBJ1-2; TRBD1 aligns across 9 bases. Germline assignment: CDR1 SGHTA and CDR2 FQGTGA. The V and J ends lost 3 bases and 6 bases, in that order; junction bases with no gene match: 2. The CDR3 totals 13 residues. The CDR3 spells CASSLDRGNGYTF. The DNA for the CDR3 is TGTGCCAGCAGCTTGGACAGGGGCAATGGCTACACCTTC.

This sequence joins TRBV30 and TRBJ2-6, with 9 bases matching TRBD1. This CDR3 spans 17 amino acids. Per germline, CDR1 GTSNPN and CDR2 SVGIG (reference sequence). The V and J ends lost 4 bases and 4 bases, in that order; junction bases with no gene match: 11. DNA for the CDR3: TGTGCCTGGATTCCGGGACAGGGTTTCTCAGGGGCCAACGTCCTGACTTTC. Translation: CAWIPGQGFSGANVLTF.

V and J are TRBV29-1 and TRBJ2-7; no clear D. V dropped 3 bases and J dropped 0 bases, with 15 bases sitting between them. The germline gives CDR1 SQVTM, CDR2 ANQGSEA. This CDR3 is built from 15 residues. The CDR3 region is CSVEMESRSSYEQYF. The CDR3 region has the DNA TGCAGCGTTGAGATGGAGTCCCGAAGCTCCTACGAGCAGTACTTC.

This clone was found once. This rearrangement joins TRBV25-1 to TRBJ1-3; D possibly corresponds to TRBD1 (5 bases). V lost 2 bases to trimming and J lost 0 bases, with 11 bases between them. Looked up from germline, CDR1 is MGHDK and CDR2 is SYGVNS. This CDR3 is 16 amino acids long. The CDR3 DNA reads as TGTGCCAGCAGTGAACTCGCAGGGATCTCTGGAAACACCATATATTTT. It yields the protein CASSELAGISGNTIYF. Drawing the rest from reference TRBV25-1 and TRBJ1-3, the complete variable domain is EADIYQTPRYLVIGTGKKITLECSQTMGHDKMYWYQQDPGMELHLIHYSYGVNSTEKGDLSSESTVSRIRTEHFPLTLESARPSHTSQYLCASSELAGISGNTIYFGEGSWLTVV.

The genes are TRBV2 and TRBJ1-2; 8 bases are shared with TRBD1. V trimming: 6 bases; J trimming: 8 bases; junction bases outside the gene matches: 8. Germline CDR1 reads SNHLY; CDR2 reads FYNNEI. The CDR3 is 13 residues long. CDR3 DNA sequence: TGTGCCAGCAGGGTACAGGGGGTAAGCGGCTACACCTTC. It codes for CASRVQGVSGYTF.

V gene TRBV28 combines with J gene TRBJ2-1, with TRBD2 as a possible D gene (5 bases). From germline, CDR1 is MDHEN and CDR2 SYDVKM. The CDR3 extends over 11 amino acids. Trimming pared 6 bases from V and 9 bases from J, leaving 9 bases between. CDR3 sequence (DNA): TGTGCCAGCAGGGCGGGCGGTGAGCAGTTCTTC. Translated, it gives CASRAGGEQFF.

V is TRBV7-6 and J is TRBJ1-5; D is uncertain. Trimming removed 0 bases from V and 3 bases from J, with 9 bases in between. The length of the CDR3 is 15 residues. CDR1 and CDR2 (germline): SGHVS, FNYEAQ. The DNA for the CDR3 is TGTGCCAGCAGCTTAGCTGCCGGCTACAATCAGCCCCAGCATTTT. Encoded protein: CASSLAAGYNQPQHF. The whole variable domain, filled in from reference TRBV7-6 and TRBJ1-5, reads GAGVSQSPRYKVTKRGQDVALRCDPISGHVSLYWYRQALGQGPEFLTYFNYEAQQDKSGLPNDRFSAERPEGSISTLTIQRTEQRDSAMYRCASSLAAGYNQPQHFGDGTRLSIL.

The V gene is TRBV2, the J gene TRBJ2-6; D is unclear. The V end was cut by 10 bases, the J end by 1 base, with 17 bases between. Germline V lookup: CDR1 SNHLY, CDR2 FYNNEI. The CDR3 is 16 residues long. The CDR3 bases are TGTGCCACCAGCAATTTGGGGTGGTCTGGGGCCAACGTCCTGACTTTC. This translates into CATSNLGWSGANVLTF.

The chain employs TRBV4-1 and TRBJ2-3, with 9 bases identical to TRBD2. The CDR3 length is 16 residues. V lost 1 base, J lost 6 bases, and 8 bases stayed unmatched. Per germline, CDR1 MGHRA and CDR2 YSYEKL. The DNA for the CDR3 is TGCGCCAGCAGCCAAGTGCTCGCGGGAGGGCTTGATACGCAGTATTTT. Its translation is CASSQVLAGGLDTQYF.

This chain uses TRBV7-9 with TRBJ1-1; TRBD1 matches 10 bases. The V gene's germline CDR1 is SEHNR and CDR2 FQNEAQ (reference sequence). The trim removed 5 bases at V and 11 bases at J, leaving 14 bases unmatched. CDR3 length equals 15 residues. The DNA of the CDR3 is TGTGCCAGCAGCGATGGGGGGACAGGGGTGTTGGAGGCTTTCTTT. Its protein is CASSDGGTGVLEAFF.